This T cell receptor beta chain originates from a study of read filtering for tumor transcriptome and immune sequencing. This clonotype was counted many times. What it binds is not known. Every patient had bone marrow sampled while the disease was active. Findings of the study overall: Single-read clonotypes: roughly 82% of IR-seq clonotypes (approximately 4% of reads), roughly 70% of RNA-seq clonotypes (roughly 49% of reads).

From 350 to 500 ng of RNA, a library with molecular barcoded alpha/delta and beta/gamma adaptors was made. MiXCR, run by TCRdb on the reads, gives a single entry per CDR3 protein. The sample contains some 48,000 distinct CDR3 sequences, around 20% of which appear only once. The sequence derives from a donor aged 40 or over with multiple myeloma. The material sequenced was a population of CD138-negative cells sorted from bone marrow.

This CDR3 is CASSQDLGTIRETQYF. The CDR3 DNA sequence: TGCGCCAGCAGCCAAGATCTGGGGACTATTCGAGAGACCCAGTACTTC. V gene TRBV4-3 combines with J gene TRBJ2-5; 7 positions agree with TRBD2. This CDR3 contains 16 residues. Germline assignment: CDR1 LGHNA and CDR2 YSLEER. Losses at the gene ends were 0 bases for V and 4 bases for J; bases not matched to a gene: 8.